This T cell receptor (beta chain) was sequenced for a study of beta chain features in type 1 diabetes. Study results and limitations: Lower insertion and higher deletion counts appeared at VDJ junctions in type 1 diabetes patients. When Type 1 diabetes patients were examined, their TCRB CDR3s proved moderately but significantly shorter in all four CD4+ subsets.

This clone has a handful of counts. Its antigen is unidentified. Germline assignment: CDR1 LNHDA and CDR2 SQIVND (reference sequence). The CDR3 is 16 amino acids. Losses at the gene ends were 5 bases for V and 0 bases for J; bases not matched to a gene: 8. Reverse transcribing all isolated RNA meant expressed TCRB transcripts were sequenced. The average read count of naive, central memory and regulatory T cell samples was some 3.8 million. Some clones are missing from TCRdb's copy, which holds only in-frame ones; the method was immunoSEQ multiplex PCR. The sample comprises 160,000 or so clones, approximately 10% of which are singletons, and about 0.7% rests with the top ten.

This clonotype was obtained from a woman between 25 and 40 years old with type 1 diabetes. Source material: central memory CD4+ T cells from blood. The chain carries TRBV19 and TRBJ2-3; 7 nucleotides agree with TRBD2. The CDR3 DNA sequence: TGTGCCAGTAGTCCCCGGGCTAGCGGAAGCACAGATACGCAGTATTTT. It yields the protein CASSPRASGSTDTQYF.